This T cell receptor beta chain comes out of a study of shared clonotypes between healthy human individuals. Study results and caveats: A small donor pool kept down the genetic and exposure-history diversity that was represented. Clonotypes that were shared across four donors made up around 5% of naive CD4 clonotypes. Relative to clonotypes present in all four donors, those not shared had lower generation probabilities.

The germline V gene has CDR1 LGHNA and CDR2 YSLEER. Trimming stripped 4 bases from V and 7 bases from J, with 23 bases between. CDR3 length: 16 amino acids. Generated by immunoSEQ multiplex PCR, the TCRdb table keeps only in-frame clones and is missing some. The table records fewer than 850,000 clones, less than 95% of them present only once. With respect to this clone: The antigen remains undetermined.

The sample consisted of memory CD8+ T cells from PBMCs. Subset specified: CD45RO+ cells pooled with CCR7-negative TemRA cells. This chain connects TRBV4-3 to TRBJ2-7; D tentatively reads TRBD1 or TRBD2 (6 bases each). This sequence originates from a man in his late teens or twenties in good health. Some clones in this sample may be carry-over from other donors' samples. Here the CDR3 DNA reads TGCGCCAGCAGCCCCAAAGGTAGGGGGGACCCTTGGGAGCAGTACTTC. Protein sequence: CASSPKGRGDPWEQYF.